The present T cell receptor beta chain was sequenced within a study of blood T cell repertoires in COVID-19. Study summary: Samples of COVID-19 (acute and convalescent) were obtained from the United States, Italy and Spain. T cells, B-cell-depleted T cells, or PBMCs supplied cDNA or gDNA.

Original analysis: How many nucleated cells were present was estimated from reference gene primer amplification. Profiling relied on immunoSEQ multiplex PCR, and the TCRdb table lists in-frame clones only, not all of them. That table gives V, J and clone size, and the DNA gave D and trimming. The table shows around 170,000 clones, with 80% to 90% occurring only once. V lost 4 bases, J lost 4 bases, and 8 bases stayed unmatched. The germline V gene has CDR1 PRHDT and CDR2 FYEKMQ (reference sequence). The CDR3 sequence is 16 residues long. The specimen was peripheral blood. This clonotype originated in a man between 60 and 70 years old with acute or convalescent COVID-19. The rearrangement joins TRBV13 to TRBJ2-7, with TRBD2 identical over 12 bases. The CDR3 coding sequence is TGTGCCAGCAGCTCTAGCGGGGGGGTTCCCCCGTACGAGCAGTACTTC. It translates to CASSSSGGVPPYEQYF.